A selection of T cell receptor beta chains follows, all from one sample in a study of blood T cells in healthy people across ages. TCRdb re-derived calls from the 5' RACE reads in MiXCR, one entry per CDR3 protein. This sample has approximately 670,000 distinct CDR3 sequences; approximately 40% occur once, and the top ten carry approximately 29%. Source material: blood. Receptors were obtained from an elderly man in good health. CDR3s include the opening cysteine and the closing phenylalanine or tryptophan. Each record gives: J gene, V gene, D gene, clone size, CDR3 DNA, CDR3 protein. The D gene is left open where the match is weak. Only part of the rows carry a size: once, few, many, or a class if the clone is expanded.

>TRBJ2-5|TRBV24-1|TRBD2|-
TGTGCCACCAGTGACCCTAGCGGGAGTCGGCATGAGCAGTACTTC
CATSDPSGSRHEQYF
>TRBJ2-3|TRBV6-6|-|-
TGTGCCAGCAGTACACTACAGGCGGGATCCACAGATACGCAGTATTTT
CASSTLQAGSTDTQYF
>TRBJ2-3|TRBV29-1|TRBD2|many
TGCAGCGTCCCCTTACAGGGACTAGCGGGAGGGATCCAGTATTTT
CSVPLQGLAGGIQYF
>TRBJ2-3|TRBV7-8|TRBD1|few
TGTGCCAGCAGCTTGACAGGGGGAGATACGCAGTATTTT
CASSLTGGDTQYF
>TRBJ1-1|TRBV20-1|-|-
TGCAGTGCTAGAGATGTTGGGATGAACACTGAAGCTTTCTTT
CSARDVGMNTEAFF
>TRBJ2-1|TRBV14|TRBD1|once
TGTGCCAGCAGCCTCCGGACAGGTACCTCAAGGAGCTCCTACAATGAGCAGTTCTTC
CASSLRTGTSRSSYNEQFF
>TRBJ2-1|TRBV9|TRBD2|-
TGTGCCAGCAGCGAGGTGGGGACTAGCTACAATGAGCAGTTCTTC
CASSEVGTSYNEQFF
>TRBJ1-1|TRBV5-1|-|-
TGCGCCAGCAGCTTACTAATGGGCGAGGAAGCTTTCTTT
CASSLLMGEEAFF
>TRBJ1-1|TRBV7-9|-|-
TGTGCCAGCAGCCCGGGAAATATGAACACTGAAGCTTTCTTT
CASSPGNMNTEAFF
>TRBJ2-1|TRBV7-2|-|medium-sized
TGTGCCAGCAGCTTAAGCATCAGCTACAATGAGCAGTTCTTC
CASSLSISYNEQFF
>TRBJ2-1|TRBV5-1|-|-
TGCGCCAGCAGCCCTCAGGGGAACTACAATGAGCAGTTCTTC
CASSPQGNYNEQFF
>TRBJ2-4|TRBV5-1|TRBD2|-
TGCGCCAGCAGCCGACTAGCGGGAGTGGGAGACATTCAGTACTTC
CASSRLAGVGDIQYF
>TRBJ2-7|TRBV6-2/TRBV6-3|TRBD2|few
TGTGCCAGCAGTGACTGGACTAGCGGATTATACGAGCAGTACTTC
CASSDWTSGLYEQYF
>TRBJ1-6|TRBV9|TRBD1|few
TGTGCCAGCAGCCCCGACAGGGTTAATTCACCCCTCCACTTT
CASSPDRVNSPLHF
>TRBJ2-2|TRBV27|TRBD1|-
TGTGCCAGCCTCCGGACAGGGACCACCGGGGAGCTGTTTTTT
CASLRTGTTGELFF
>TRBJ2-4|TRBV29-1|-|many
TGCAGCGCCGTAGAGGGTTTGGACATTCAGTACTTC
CSAVEGLDIQYF
>TRBJ2-3|TRBV20-1|-|-
TGCAGTGCGCGAGGCGTAGCGGTAGGCGGCACAGATACGCAGTATTTT
CSARGVAVGGTDTQYF
>TRBJ2-1|TRBV21-1|-|-
TGTGCCAGCAACAAGGAAACTAGCGGGGACTACAATGAGCAGTTCTTC
CASNKETSGDYNEQFF
>TRBJ2-4|TRBV6-2/TRBV6-3|TRBD2|-
TGTGCCGGCAGGACCAGACTAGCCCGAGTAGACATTCAGTACTTC
CAGRTRLARVDIQYF
>TRBJ2-2|TRBV15|-|few
TGTGCCACCAGCAGAGTAGGTGATGCCGGGGAGCTGTTTTTT
CATSRVGDAGELFF
>TRBJ2-7|TRBV20-1|-|-
TGCAGTGCTAGATCCCCAGAGAGCCGCCGCAGCTCCTACGAGCAGTACTTC
CSARSPESRRSSYEQYF
>TRBJ2-5|TRBV4-2|TRBD2|-
TGTGCCAGCAGCCAAGCTCCGGGACTAGCGGAAGAGACCCAGTACTTC
CASSQAPGLAEETQYF
>TRBJ1-4|TRBV7-2|TRBD1|-
TGTGCCAGCAGCTTTGGACAGGGTCGGAATGAAAAACTGTTTTTT
CASSFGQGRNEKLFF
>TRBJ2-3|TRBV19|-|-
TGTGCCAGTAAGGGGACCCCCAATCCAGATACGCAGTATTTT
CASKGTPNPDTQYF
>TRBJ1-4|TRBV5-8|-|few
TGTGCCAGCAGCTATTCCAAGGGGCAGGCTGCTAATGAAAAACTGTTTTTT
CASSYSKGQAANEKLFF
>TRBJ2-1|TRBV7-3|-|few
TGTGCCAGCAGCTCTAGTCGCATTCCCTCCAATGAGCAGTTCTTC
CASSSSRIPSNEQFF
>TRBJ2-3|TRBV5-1|TRBD2|many
TGCGCCAGCAGCTTGGCGGCCGGTACTAGCGGGGGGCCTCGCACAGATACGCAGTATTTT
CASSLAAGTSGGPRTDTQYF
>TRBJ1-2|TRBV2|-|-
TGTGCCAGCAGTGCAGAGGGGAATAACTATGGCTACACCTTC
CASSAEGNNYGYTF
>TRBJ1-2|TRBV3-1|TRBD1|-
TGTGCCAGCAGCCAACCCCACCGGACAGGCTATGGCTACACCTTC
CASSQPHRTGYGYTF
>TRBJ2-3|TRBV7-2|TRBD1|-
TGTGCCAGCAGCCCCCGCGGCAGGGGGAAACTAGAAATTGGTACGCAGTATTTT
CASSPRGRGKLEIGTQYF
>TRBJ1-1|TRBV7-2|-|-
TGTGCCAGCAGCTTAGTAGCCCAGGGAGCAGCTTTCTTT
CASSLVAQGAAFF
>TRBJ2-1|TRBV14|-|-
TGTGCCAGCAGCCAGCCGGGGGTCTACAATGAGCAGTTCTTC
CASSQPGVYNEQFF
>TRBJ2-1|TRBV18|TRBD2|-
TGTGCCAGCTCACTTCTAAAAGCGGGGACCTACAATGAGCAGTTCTTC
CASSLLKAGTYNEQFF
>TRBJ2-5|TRBV6-1|TRBD2|few
TGTGCCAGCAACCCATTGGGGCTGGGAGGGGATCGAGAGACCCAGTACTTC
CASNPLGLGGDRETQYF
>TRBJ1-6|TRBV6-5|-|-
TGTACCAGCAATCCGGGGGTTAATTCACCCCTCCACTTT
CTSNPGVNSPLHF
>TRBJ2-5|TRBV5-6|TRBD2|few
TGTGCCAGCAGCTTGTGGACTAGCGGGAGGAGAGAGACCCAGTACTTC
CASSLWTSGRRETQYF
>TRBJ2-7|TRBV6-5|TRBD2|-
TGTGCCAGCAGTTTCAACAGCGGGGGGATCTACGAGCAGTACTTC
CASSFNSGGIYEQYF
>TRBJ2-4|TRBV7-8|-|few
TGTGCCAGCAGCTTAGCTGGCGGGATGGCACTAGCCAAAAACATTCAGTACTTC
CASSLAGGMALAKNIQYF
>TRBJ2-3|TRBV20-1|TRBD2|-
TGCAGTGCTAGAGCTATCCCGGGACTAGCGGGGGGGCCAGATATGCAGTATTTT
CSARAIPGLAGGPDMQYF
>TRBJ2-5|TRBV14|-|few
TGTGCCAGCAGCCAAGATAGACTCCAGCGGGAGACCCAGTACTTC
CASSQDRLQRETQYF
>TRBJ1-1|TRBV12-3/TRBV12-4|TRBD1|-
TGTGCCAGCACCCCCGGACAGGGGAGCACTGAAGCTTTCTTT
CASTPGQGSTEAFF
>TRBJ2-7|TRBV6-2/TRBV6-3|-|-
TGTGCCAGCAGGTATAGTGGCGGGACACAGTACTTC
CASRYSGGTQYF
>TRBJ2-7|TRBV4-1|-|-
TGCGCCAGCAGCCAGCCCAGCGGGCAGGGGGTTCACGAGCAGTACTTC
CASSQPSGQGVHEQYF
>TRBJ2-3|TRBV7-2|-|few
TGTGCCAGCAGCGGAGGCTCAACCCAAAACACAGATACGCAGTATTTT
CASSGGSTQNTDTQYF
>TRBJ2-1|TRBV4-2|TRBD2|many
TGTGCCAGCAGCCAAGAGCGGGGGACCTACAATGAGCAGTTCTTC
CASSQERGTYNEQFF
>TRBJ2-7|TRBV6-5|TRBD1|many
TGTGCCAGCCAACGACAGGGGGCCCACTACGAGCAGTACTTC
CASQRQGAHYEQYF
>TRBJ1-5|TRBV4-3|-|few
TGCGCCAGCAGCCAAGACGGAAGGATTAGCAATCAGCCCCAGCATTTT
CASSQDGRISNQPQHF